This entry lists 17 T cell receptor beta chains sequenced from one sample in a study of T cell responses to AZD1222 COVID-19 vaccine. Sequencing was performed with immunoSEQ multiplex PCR; in TCRdb, only in-frame clones are kept and a portion is missing. The sample has tens of thousands of clones; just over 85% are singletons. Sample: peripheral blood, taken on day 0 of MenACWY control vaccination. The receptor set was obtained from an adult in good health.

The chain links TRBV7-9 to TRBJ1-1; D not certain. Trimming removed 5 bases from V and 5 bases from J, with 18 bases in between. The CDR3 runs 15 residues. CDR1 and CDR2 (germline): SEHNR, FQNEAQ (reference sequence). This CDR3 reads CASSPYQTVWTEAFF. The DNA of the CDR3 is TGTGCCAGCAGCCCCTATCAGACGGTGTGGACTGAAGCTTTCTTT. The full variable domain, rest sourced from reference TRBV7-9 and TRBJ1-1, is DTGVSQNPRHKITKRGQNVTFRCDPISEHNRLYWYRQTLGQGPEFLTYFQNEAQLEKSRLLSDRFSAERPKGSFSTLEIQRTEQGDSAMYLCASSPYQTVWTEAFFGQGTRLTVV.

The chain links TRBV2 to TRBJ1-5, with D possibly being TRBD1 (5 bases). Between the trimmed V and J ends, which lost 5 bases and 0 bases, there was a span of 11 bases. Germline V gene sequence: CDR1 SNHLY, CDR2 FYNNEI. This CDR3 region has 15 residues. The CDR3 nucleotides read TGTGCCAGCAGTCGGGACGGTAATAGCAATCAGCCCCAGCATTTT. It translates to CASSRDGNSNQPQHF. The variable domain in full, with the rest retrieved from reference TRBV2 and TRBJ1-5, is EPEVTQTPSHQVTQMGQEVILRCVPISNHLYFYWYRQILGQKVEFLVSFYNNEISEKSEIFDDQFSVERPDGSNFTLKIRSTKLEDSAMYFCASSRDGNSNQPQHFGDGTRLSIL.

This rearrangement joins TRBV19 to TRBJ1-2; TRBD1 agrees at 7 bases. The CDR3 totals 13 residues. V was pared by 5 bases and J by 7 bases, with 7 bases of the junction left unmatched. The V gene's germline CDR1 is LNHDA and CDR2 SQIVND (reference sequence). The CDR3 DNA sequence: TGTGCCAGTAGTGGTGACAGGGTCCGTGGCTACACCTTC. Residues: CASSGDRVRGYTF.

The V gene is TRBV6-5, the J gene TRBJ1-5; the D is unclear. Germline CDR1 is MNHEY and CDR2 is SVGAGI. The CDR3 runs 13 residues. V lost 6 bases and J lost 7, with 13 bases in between. In nucleotides, the CDR3 is TGTGCCAGCAGCAGGATCAGAGGGCAGCCCCAGCATTTT. This codes for CASSRIRGQPQHF.

V usage is TRBV4-3 and J usage is TRBJ1-4; D gene uncertain. The germline gives CDR1 LGHNA, CDR2 YSLEER. With 0 bases removed from V and 6 bases from J, the gap between germline ends came to 5 bases. The CDR3 has 13 amino acids. CDR3 region: CASSQDRDEKLFF. As DNA, the CDR3 is TGCGCCAGCAGCCAAGATCGGGATGAAAAACTGTTTTTT.

CDR3 DNA sequence: TGTGCCAGCACACGGGACAGCAACAATGAGCAGTTCTTC. It encodes CASTRDSNNEQFF. This rearrangement joins TRBV6-5 to TRBJ2-1; 7 bases match TRBD1. V dropped 7 bases and J dropped 5; count of bases not matched to a gene: 5. Germline CDR1 and CDR2: MNHEY and SVGAGI. The CDR3 totals 13 residues.

The chain links TRBV18 to TRBJ2-1, with 7 bases matching TRBD2. The CDR3 runs 15 residues. J gave up 8 bases and V 1 base, and 8 bases lay outside the gene matches. Germline CDR1 is KGHSH and CDR2 is LQKENI. In DNA form, the CDR3 reads TGTGCCAGCTCACCACGAATCAGGGAGGGATATGAGCAGTTCTTC. Translating gives CASSPRIREGYEQFF.

J is TRBJ1-1 and V is TRBV18; a possible D gene is TRBD1 (5 bases). Germline V gene sequence: CDR1 KGHSH, CDR2 LQKENI. The CDR3 sequence is 17 residues long. Deletions cut 3 bases from V and 3 bases from J, with 20 bases between. The CDR3 nucleotides are TGTGCCAGCTCACCCAGAATGGTCTCTTCCAGGGACACTGAAGCTTTCTTT. Residues: CASSPRMVSSRDTEAFF.

This chain connects TRBV19 to TRBJ1-5; TRBD1 aligns across 7 bases. Germline V gives CDR1 LNHDA, CDR2 SQIVND (reference sequence). The CDR3 is 11 amino acids. Trimming removed 5 bases from V and 11 bases from J; junction bases left unmatched: 3. CDR3 loop: CASSLDRAQHF. CDR3 in DNA: TGTGCCAGTAGTCTTGACAGGGCCCAGCATTTT.

This CDR3 reads CASGFSDGPYGYTF. In nucleotides, the CDR3 is TGTGCTAGTGGTTTTTCCGACGGACCTTATGGCTACACCTTC. This sequence joins TRBV12-5 and TRBJ1-2; D remains unclear. This CDR3 is built from 14 residues. The germline V gene encodes CDR1 LGHNT and CDR2 FRNRAP. V lost 3 bases, J lost 5 bases, and 13 bases lay in between. Full variable domain (remainder filled in from reference TRBV12-5 and TRBJ1-2): DARVTQTPRHKVTEMGQEVTMRCQPILGHNTVFWYRQTMMQGLELLAYFRNRAPLDDSGMPKDRFSAEMPDATLATLKIQPSEPRDSAVYFCASGFSDGPYGYTFGSGTRLTVV.

V is TRBV5-1 and J is TRBJ2-1; the match to TRBD1 covers 10 bases. The length of the CDR3 is 14 residues. V gave up 2 bases and J gave up 10 bases; unmatched junction bases: 6. Germline assignment: CDR1 SGHRS and CDR2 YFSETQ. The CDR3 nucleotides read TGCGCCAGCAGCTTCGGGACAGGGGTCGGGGAGCAGTTCTTC. It encodes CASSFGTGVGEQFF.

V usage is TRBV6-5 and J usage is TRBJ1-5; D is ambiguous. V dropped 2 bases and J dropped 5 bases, with 13 bases sitting between them. CDR1 MNHEY and CDR2 SVGAGI come from the germline V gene. The CDR3 extends over 15 amino acids. The CDR3 coding sequence is TGTGCCAGCAGTTACACTCGAGACGGGGATCAGCCCCAGCATTTT. Translated: CASSYTRDGDQPQHF.

About this clone itself: The CDR3 does not close with the conserved phenylalanine or tryptophan, likely indicating a read error. The limits of the CDR3 on the DNA are not certain, so only TCRdb's listed CDR3 is given. The chain joins TRBV11-2 to TRBJ1-6. Both ends counted, the CDR3 spans 11 residues. Looked up from germline, CDR1 is SGHAT and CDR2 is FQNNGV. The chain's CDR3 is CASSLDIGPAV.

J is TRBJ1-6 and V is TRBV6-1; 10 nucleotides agree with TRBD1. J lost 5 bases, V lost 4 bases, and 8 bases had no gene match. There are 17 residues in the CDR3. The germline gives CDR1 MNHNS, CDR2 SASEGT. CDR3 sequence reads: CASSAGQGPSNNSPLHF. The DNA of the CDR3 is TGTGCCAGCAGTGCGGGACAGGGGCCGAGTAATAATTCACCCCTCCACTTT.

This clone has only one observation. The chain links TRBV5-6 to TRBJ1-5, with D tentatively TRBD1 (5 bases). Germline values: CDR1 SGHDT, CDR2 YYEEEE. V was shortened by 2 bases and J by 0 bases, with 12 bases between the two germline ends. CDR3 size: 16 residues. The CDR3 DNA follows: TGTGCCAGCAGCTTTCGGACATCCACTAGCAATCAGCCCCAGCATTTT. Translating gives CASSFRTSTSNQPQHF.

This clone appeared a single time. This rearrangement joins TRBV7-9 to TRBJ2-5; tentatively, D is TRBD2 (6 bases). The CDR3 totals 15 residues. V was trimmed by 8 bases and J by 0 bases, leaving 16 bases between them. The germline V gene has CDR1 SEHNR and CDR2 FQNEAQ (reference sequence). CDR3 amino acids: CASHQARDYQETQYF. CDR3 nucleotides: TGTGCCAGCCACCAGGCTCGGGACTACCAAGAGACCCAGTACTTC. Combining the CDR3 with reference TRBV7-9 and TRBJ2-5 gives the whole variable domain DTGVSQNPRHKITKRGQNVTFRCDPISEHNRLYWYRQTLGQGPEFLTYFQNEAQLEKSRLLSDRFSAERPKGSFSTLEIQRTEQGDSAMYLCASHQARDYQETQYFGPGTRLLVL.

The chain recombines TRBV7-2 with TRBJ2-7; D is possibly TRBD2 (5 bases). CDR1 and CDR2 from the germline V gene are SGHTA and FQGNSA. V was cut by 6 bases and J by 0 bases, with 15 bases left in between. CDR3 length: 15 residues. This CDR3 is CASSPAPGSSYEQYF. The CDR3, as DNA: TGTGCCAGCAGTCCCGCGCCGGGGAGCTCCTACGAGCAGTACTTC.